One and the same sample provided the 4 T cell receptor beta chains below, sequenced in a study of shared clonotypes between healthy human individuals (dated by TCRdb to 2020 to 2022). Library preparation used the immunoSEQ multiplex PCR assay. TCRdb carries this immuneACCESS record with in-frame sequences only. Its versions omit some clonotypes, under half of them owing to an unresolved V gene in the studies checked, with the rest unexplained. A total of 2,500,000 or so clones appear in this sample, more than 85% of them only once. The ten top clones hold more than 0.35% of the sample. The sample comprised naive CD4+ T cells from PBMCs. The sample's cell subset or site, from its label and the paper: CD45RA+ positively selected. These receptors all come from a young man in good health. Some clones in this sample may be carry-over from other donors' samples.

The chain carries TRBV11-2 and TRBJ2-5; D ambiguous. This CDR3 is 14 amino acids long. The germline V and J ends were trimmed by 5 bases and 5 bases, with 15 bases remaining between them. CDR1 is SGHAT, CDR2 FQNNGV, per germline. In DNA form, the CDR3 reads TGTGCCAGCAGCCGCGGACCGTCCCGGGAGACCCAGTACTTC. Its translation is CASSRGPSRETQYF.

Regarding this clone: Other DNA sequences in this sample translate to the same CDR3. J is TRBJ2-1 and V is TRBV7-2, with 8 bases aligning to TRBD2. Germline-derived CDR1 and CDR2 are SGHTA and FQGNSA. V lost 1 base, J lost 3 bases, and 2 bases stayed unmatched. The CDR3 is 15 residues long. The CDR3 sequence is CASSLGLAGYNEQFF. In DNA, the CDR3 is TGTGCCAGCAGCTTAGGGCTAGCGGGCTACAATGAGCAGTTCTTC.

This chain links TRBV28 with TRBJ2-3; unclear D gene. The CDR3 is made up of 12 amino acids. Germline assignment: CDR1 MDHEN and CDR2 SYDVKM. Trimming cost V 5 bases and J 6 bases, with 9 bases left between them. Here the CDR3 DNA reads TGTGCCAGCAGTACCCCCTTGGATACGCAGTATTTT. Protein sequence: CASSTPLDTQYF.

The CDR3 loop is CASKENTEKLFF. CDR3 nucleotide sequence: TGTGCCAGCAAAGAGAACACTGAAAAACTGTTTTTT. V is TRBV28 and J is TRBJ1-4; the D is unclear. This CDR3 has 12 amino acids. The V gene lost 7 bases and the J gene lost 7 bases, with 10 bases spanning the gap. CDR1 is MDHEN and CDR2 is SYDVKM in the germline V gene.